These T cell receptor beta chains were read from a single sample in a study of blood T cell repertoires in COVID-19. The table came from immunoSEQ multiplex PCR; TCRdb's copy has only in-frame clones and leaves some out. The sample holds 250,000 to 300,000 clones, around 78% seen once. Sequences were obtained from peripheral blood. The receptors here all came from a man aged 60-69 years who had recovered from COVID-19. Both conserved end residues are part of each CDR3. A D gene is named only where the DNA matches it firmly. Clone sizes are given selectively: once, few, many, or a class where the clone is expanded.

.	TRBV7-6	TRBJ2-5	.	CASSFKREWTQYF	TGTGCCAGCAGCTTTAAACGGGAATGGACCCAGTACTTC
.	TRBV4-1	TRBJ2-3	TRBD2	CASSQDLAGPADTQYF	TGCGCCAGCAGCCAAGACTTAGCGGGGCCCGCAGATACGCAGTATTTT
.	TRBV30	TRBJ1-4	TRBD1	CACTKRQGTSDEKLFF	TGTGCCTGCACGAAAAGACAGGGGACCTCAGATGAAAAACTGTTTTTT
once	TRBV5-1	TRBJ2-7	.	CASSPGQYYEQYF	TGCGCCAGCAGCCCAGGACAGTACTACGAGCAGTACTTC
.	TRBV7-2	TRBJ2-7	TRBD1	CASSSGQGPYEQYF	TGTGCCAGCAGCTCCGGACAGGGTCCCTACGAGCAGTACTTC
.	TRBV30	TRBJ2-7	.	CAWSVLGQGKEYF	TGTGCCTGGAGTGTACTCGGGCAGGGCAAAGAGTACTTC
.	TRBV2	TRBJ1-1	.	CASSNQGNTEAFF	TGTGCCAGCAGTAACCAGGGGAACACTGAAGCTTTCTTT
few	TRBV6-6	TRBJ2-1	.	CASSNRIEQFF	TGTGCCAGCAGTAACAGGATTGAGCAGTTCTTC
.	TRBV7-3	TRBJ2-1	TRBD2	CASSLSPSGGSSSYNEQFF	TGTGCCAGCAGCTTATCGCCTAGCGGGGGTTCAAGCTCCTACAATGAGCAGTTCTTC
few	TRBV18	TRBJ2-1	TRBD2	CASSPPYSGGANEQFF	TGTGCCAGCTCACCACCCTATAGCGGGGGGGCGAATGAGCAGTTCTTC
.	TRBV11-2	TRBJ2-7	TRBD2	CASSRGLAVVEQYF	TGTGCCAGCAGCCGCGGACTAGCAGTAGTCGAGCAGTACTTC
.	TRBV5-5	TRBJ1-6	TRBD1	CASSATGQGHNSPLHF	TGTGCCAGCAGCGCGACGGGACAGGGGCATAATTCACCCCTCCACTTT
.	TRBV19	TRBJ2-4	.	CASSPTPGRLAKNIQYF	TGTGCCAGTAGCCCCACCCCTGGGCGCCTAGCCAAAAACATTCAGTACTTC
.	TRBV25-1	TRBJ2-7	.	CASRERDKYEQYF	TGTGCCAGCAGGGAGCGGGACAAGTACGAGCAGTACTTC
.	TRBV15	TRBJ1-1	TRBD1	CATSREYTGVNTEAFF	TGTGCCACCAGCAGAGAATATACAGGGGTCAACACTGAAGCTTTCTTT
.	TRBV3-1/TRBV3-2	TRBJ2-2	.	CASSQGTGTGELFF	TGTGCCAGCAGCCAGGGCACAGGGACCGGGGAGCTGTTTTTT
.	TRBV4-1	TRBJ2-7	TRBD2	CASSPARLAYEQYF	TGCGCCAGCAGCCCCGCCCGACTAGCATACGAGCAGTACTTC
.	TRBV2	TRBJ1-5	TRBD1	CASSEGTGLLSQPQHF	TGTGCCAGCAGTGAAGGGACAGGGTTGCTTAGTCAGCCCCAGCATTTT
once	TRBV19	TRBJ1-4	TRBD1	CASSIGQGGDNEKLFF	TGTGCCAGTAGTATCGGGCAGGGGGGAGATAATGAAAAACTGTTTTTT
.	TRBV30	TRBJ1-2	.	CAWSDYRVAGGYTF	TGTGCCTGGAGTGACTACAGGGTCGCCGGGGGCTACACCTTC
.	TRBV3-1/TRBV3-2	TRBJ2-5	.	CASSQDRALQETQYF	TGTGCCAGCAGCCAAGATCGAGCGCTTCAAGAGACCCAGTACTTC
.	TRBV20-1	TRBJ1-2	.	CSAFLNYGYTF	TGCAGTGCTTTTCTTAACTATGGCTACACCTTC
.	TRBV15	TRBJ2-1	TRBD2	CATSRDIASGRAFTYNEQFF	TGTGCCACCAGCAGAGATATTGCTAGCGGGAGGGCCTTCACCTACAATGAGCAGTTCTTC
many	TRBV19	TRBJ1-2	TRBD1	CASSRDRYYGYTF	TGTGCCAGTAGCCGGGACAGGTACTATGGCTACACCTTC
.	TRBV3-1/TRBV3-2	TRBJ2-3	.	CASSQDPSSTDTQYF	TGTGCCAGCAGCCAAGATCCGAGCAGCACAGATACGCAGTATTTT
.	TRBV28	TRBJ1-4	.	CASSSRRANEKLFF	TGTGCCAGCAGTAGTCGCAGGGCTAATGAAAAACTGTTTTTT
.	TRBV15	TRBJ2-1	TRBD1	CATSRWDRARNEQFF	TGTGCCACCAGCCGTTGGGACAGGGCGAGGAATGAGCAGTTCTTC
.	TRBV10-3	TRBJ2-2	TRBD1	CAISDSGTGAAGELFF	TGTGCCATCAGTGACTCCGGGACAGGGGCCGCCGGGGAGCTGTTTTTT
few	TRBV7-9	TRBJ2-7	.	CASSTTGASYEQYF	TGTGCCAGCAGCACGACAGGAGCGTCCTACGAGCAGTACTTC
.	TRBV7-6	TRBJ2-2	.	CASSLELAGATNTGELFF	TGTGCCAGCAGCTTAGAGTTGGCAGGGGCAACGAACACCGGGGAGCTGTTTTTT
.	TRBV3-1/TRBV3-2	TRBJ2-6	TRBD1	CASSPPDRAGANVLTF	TGTGCCAGCAGCCCCCCGGACAGGGCTGGGGCCAACGTCCTGACTTTC
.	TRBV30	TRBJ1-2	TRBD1	CAWSVAGGYGYTF	TGTGCCTGGAGTGTAGCAGGGGGCTATGGCTACACCTTC
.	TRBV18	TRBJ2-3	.	CASSPVTGGTDTQYF	TGTGCCAGCTCACCGGTGACGGGGGGCACAGATACGCAGTATTTT
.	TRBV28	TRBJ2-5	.	CASSLPGRLETQYF	TGTGCCAGCAGTTTGCCAGGGCGGTTAGAGACCCAGTACTTC
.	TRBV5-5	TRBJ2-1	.	CASSLALSNEQFF	TGTGCCAGCAGCTTGGCCTTGAGTAATGAGCAGTTCTTC
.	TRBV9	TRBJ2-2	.	CASSVEALAGELFF	TGTGCCAGCAGCGTAGAAGCGTTGGCCGGGGAGCTGTTTTTT
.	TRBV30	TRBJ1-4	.	CAWSVLTGLATNEKLFF	TGTGCCTGGAGTGTACTTACAGGCCTTGCAACTAATGAAAAACTGTTTTTT
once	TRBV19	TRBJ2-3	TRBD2	CASSTLPLAGFSADTQYF	TGTGCCAGTAGTACCCTCCCACTAGCGGGGTTCTCCGCAGATACGCAGTATTTT
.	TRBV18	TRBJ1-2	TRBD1	CASSPTRRGDGYTF	TGTGCCAGCTCACCGACCCGCAGGGGGGATGGCTACACCTTC
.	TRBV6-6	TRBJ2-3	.	CASSYARREVPDTQYF	TGTGCCAGCAGTTACGCCAGGAGGGAGGTTCCAGATACGCAGTATTTT
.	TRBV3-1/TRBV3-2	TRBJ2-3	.	CASSQDLTGVADTQYF	TGTGCCAGCAGCCAAGATCTGACGGGAGTAGCAGATACGCAGTATTTT
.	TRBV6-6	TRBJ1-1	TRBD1	CASSLQGLSEAFF	TGTGCCAGCAGTCTACAGGGGTTGTCTGAAGCTTTCTTT
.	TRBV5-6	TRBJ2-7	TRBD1	CASSRRVPRQGSYEQYF	TGTGCCAGCAGCCGACGAGTTCCGAGACAGGGTTCCTACGAGCAGTACTTC
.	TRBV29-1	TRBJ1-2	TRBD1	CSTTGNGYTF	TGCAGCACGACAGGGAATGGCTACACCTTC
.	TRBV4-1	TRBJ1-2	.	CASSQATGVFGPFYGYTF	TGCGCCAGCAGCCAAGCCACAGGAGTTTTTGGGCCCTTCTATGGCTACACCTTC